A single TCR beta chain is shown here with its context. The record originates from a study of blood T cell repertoires in COVID-19. Overall study context: Samples came from the United States, Italy and Spain, spanning acute and convalescent COVID-19. Nucleic acid was either cDNA or gDNA, and it came from T cells, B-cell-depleted T cells, or PBMCs.

This CDR3 region has 13 residues. V was cut by 7 bases and J by 1 base, with 8 bases left in between. CDR1 is SEHNR, CDR2 FQNEAQ, per germline (reference sequence). The authors' processing: Quantification of nucleated cells was approximated via reference gene primer amplification. Here immunoSEQ multiplex PCR was the method, and the copy in TCRdb shows in-frame clones only, minus some. Clonal size and the V and J genes are those of that table, whereas D and trimming came from the DNA. The sample shows roughly 150,000 clones, approximately 80% of them seen only once. The source of this sequence is a man in his sixties with acute or convalescent COVID-19. Sequenced sample: peripheral blood. The genes are TRBV7-9 and TRBJ2-4, with D maybe TRBD1 (5 bases). The CDR3 region has the DNA TGTGCCAGCACCCCAGGGGCCAAAAACATTCAGTACTTC. It specifies CASTPGAKNIQYF.